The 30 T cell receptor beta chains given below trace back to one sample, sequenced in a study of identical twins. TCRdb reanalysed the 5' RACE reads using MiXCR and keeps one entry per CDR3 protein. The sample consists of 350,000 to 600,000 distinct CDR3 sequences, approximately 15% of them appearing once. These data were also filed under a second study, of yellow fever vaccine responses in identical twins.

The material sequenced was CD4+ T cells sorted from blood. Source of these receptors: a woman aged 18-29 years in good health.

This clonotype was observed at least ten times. This CDR3 is CSARSGDRVNEQYF. The CDR3 nucleotides read TGCAGTGCTAGGTCTGGGGACAGGGTCAACGAGCAGTACTTC. V usage is TRBV20-1 and J usage is TRBJ2-7; TRBD1 agrees at 9 bases. This CDR3 contains 14 residues. The J segment lost 5 bases and the V segment lost 3 bases, leaving 8 bases of the junction unmatched. Germline-derived CDR1 and CDR2 are DFQATT and SNEGSKA (reference sequence).

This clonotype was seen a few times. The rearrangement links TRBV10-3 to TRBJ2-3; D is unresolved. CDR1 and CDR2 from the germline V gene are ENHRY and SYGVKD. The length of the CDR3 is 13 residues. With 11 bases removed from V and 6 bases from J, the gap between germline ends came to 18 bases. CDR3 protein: CASTPLGGDTQYF. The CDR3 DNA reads TGTGCCTCAACACCCCTCGGTGGTGATACGCAGTATTTT.

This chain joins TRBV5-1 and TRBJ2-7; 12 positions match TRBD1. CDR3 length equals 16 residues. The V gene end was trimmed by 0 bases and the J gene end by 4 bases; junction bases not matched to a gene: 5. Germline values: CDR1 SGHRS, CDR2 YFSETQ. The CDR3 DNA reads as TGCGCCAGCAGCTTGGCGGGGACAGGGGGCCAGTACGAGCAGTACTTC. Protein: CASSLAGTGGQYEQYF.

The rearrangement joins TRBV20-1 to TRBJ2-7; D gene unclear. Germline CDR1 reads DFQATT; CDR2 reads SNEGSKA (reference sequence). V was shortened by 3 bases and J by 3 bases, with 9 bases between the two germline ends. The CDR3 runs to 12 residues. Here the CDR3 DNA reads TGCAGTGCTAGTCGGCCGAACTACGAGCAGTACTTC. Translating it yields CSASRPNYEQYF.

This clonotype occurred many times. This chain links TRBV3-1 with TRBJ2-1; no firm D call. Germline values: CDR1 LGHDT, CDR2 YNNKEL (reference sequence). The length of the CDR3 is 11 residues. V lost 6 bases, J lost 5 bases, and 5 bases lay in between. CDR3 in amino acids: CASSRNNEQFF. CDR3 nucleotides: TGTGCCAGCAGTCGAAACAATGAGCAGTTCTTC.

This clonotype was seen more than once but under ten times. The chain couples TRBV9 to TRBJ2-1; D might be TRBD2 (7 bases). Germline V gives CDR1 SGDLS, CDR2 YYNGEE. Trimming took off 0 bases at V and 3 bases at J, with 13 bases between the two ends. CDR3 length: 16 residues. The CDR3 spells CASSVGGGLIYNEQFF. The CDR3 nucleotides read TGTGCCAGCAGCGTAGGAGGGGGACTAATCTACAATGAGCAGTTCTTC.

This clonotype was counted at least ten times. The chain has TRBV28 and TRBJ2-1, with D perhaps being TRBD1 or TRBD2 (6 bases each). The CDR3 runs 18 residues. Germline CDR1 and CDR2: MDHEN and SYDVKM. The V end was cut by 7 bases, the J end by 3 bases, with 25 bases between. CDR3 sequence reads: CASTNSPGAGRIYNEQFF. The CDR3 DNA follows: TGTGCCAGCACCAACTCTCCGGGGGCCGGCAGGATCTACAATGAGCAGTTCTTC.

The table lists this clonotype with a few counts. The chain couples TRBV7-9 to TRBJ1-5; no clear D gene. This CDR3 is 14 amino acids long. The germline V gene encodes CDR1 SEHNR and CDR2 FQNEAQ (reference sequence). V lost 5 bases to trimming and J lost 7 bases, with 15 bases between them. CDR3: CASSRGLYGQPQHF. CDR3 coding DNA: TGTGCCAGCAGCCGGGGTCTCTATGGGCAGCCCCAGCATTTT.

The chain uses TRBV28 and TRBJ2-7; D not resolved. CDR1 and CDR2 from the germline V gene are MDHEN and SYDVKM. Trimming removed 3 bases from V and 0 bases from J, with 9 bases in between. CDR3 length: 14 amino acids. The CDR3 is CASSFGRGSYEQYF. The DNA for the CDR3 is TGTGCCAGCAGTTTCGGCCGTGGCTCCTACGAGCAGTACTTC.

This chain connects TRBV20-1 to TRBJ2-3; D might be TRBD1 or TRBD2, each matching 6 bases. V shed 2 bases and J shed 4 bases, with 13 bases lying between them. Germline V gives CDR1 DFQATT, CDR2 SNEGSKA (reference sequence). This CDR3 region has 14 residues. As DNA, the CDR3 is TGCAGTGCTAGACCGGGGGCCGGGGCAGATACGCAGTATTTT. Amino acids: CSARPGAGADTQYF.

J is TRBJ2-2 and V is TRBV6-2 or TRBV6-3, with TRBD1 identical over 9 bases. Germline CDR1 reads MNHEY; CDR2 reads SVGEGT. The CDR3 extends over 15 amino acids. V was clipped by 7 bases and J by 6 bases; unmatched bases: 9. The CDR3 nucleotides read TGTGCCAGCAATCGACAGGGGGGATTGGCCGGGGAGCTGTTTTTT. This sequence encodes CASNRQGGLAGELFF.

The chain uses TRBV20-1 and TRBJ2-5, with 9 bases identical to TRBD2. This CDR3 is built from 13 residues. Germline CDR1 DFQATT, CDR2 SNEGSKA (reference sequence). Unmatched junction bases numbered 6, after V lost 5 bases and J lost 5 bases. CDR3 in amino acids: CSAGPGLAETQYF. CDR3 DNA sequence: TGCAGTGCTGGTCCGGGACTAGCCGAGACCCAGTACTTC.

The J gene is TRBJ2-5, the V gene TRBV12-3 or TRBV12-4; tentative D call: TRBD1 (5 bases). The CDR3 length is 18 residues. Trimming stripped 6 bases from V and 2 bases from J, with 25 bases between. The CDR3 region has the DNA TGTGCCAGCAGCCGCTTTAGGCCCTGGGGAAAGGGGCAAGAGACCCAGTACTTC. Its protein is CASSRFRPWGKGQETQYF.

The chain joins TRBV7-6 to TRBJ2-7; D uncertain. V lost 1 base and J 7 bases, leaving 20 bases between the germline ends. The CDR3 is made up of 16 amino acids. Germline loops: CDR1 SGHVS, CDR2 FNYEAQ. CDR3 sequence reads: CASSLGVGSSYGEQYF. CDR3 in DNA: TGTGCCAGCAGCTTAGGGGTCGGAAGTAGTTATGGGGAGCAGTACTTC. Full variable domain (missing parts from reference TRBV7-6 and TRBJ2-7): GAGVSQSPRYKVTKRGQDVALRCDPISGHVSLYWYRQALGQGPEFLTYFNYEAQQDKSGLPNDRFSAERPEGSISTLTIQRTEQRDSAMYRCASSLGVGSSYGEQYFGPGTRLTVT.

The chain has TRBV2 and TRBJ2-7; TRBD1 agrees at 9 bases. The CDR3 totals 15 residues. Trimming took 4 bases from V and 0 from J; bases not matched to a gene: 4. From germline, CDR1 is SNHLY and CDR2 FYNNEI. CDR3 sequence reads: CASSVDRGSSYEQYF. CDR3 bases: TGTGCCAGCAGTGTCGACAGGGGGAGCTCCTACGAGCAGTACTTC.

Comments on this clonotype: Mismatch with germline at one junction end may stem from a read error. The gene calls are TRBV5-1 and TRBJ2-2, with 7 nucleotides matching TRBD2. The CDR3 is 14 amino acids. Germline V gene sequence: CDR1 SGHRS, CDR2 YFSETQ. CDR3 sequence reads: CASSSRVLSGVLLF. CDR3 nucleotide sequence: TGTGCCAGCAGCTCCAGGGTGCTCAGCGGGGTGCTGCTTTTT.

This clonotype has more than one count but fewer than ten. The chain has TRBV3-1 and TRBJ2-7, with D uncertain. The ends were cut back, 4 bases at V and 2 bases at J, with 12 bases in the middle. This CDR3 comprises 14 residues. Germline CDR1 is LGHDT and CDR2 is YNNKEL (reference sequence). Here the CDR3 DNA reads TGTGCCAGCAGCCCCCTAGACCGTGCCTACGAGCAGTACTTC. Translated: CASSPLDRAYEQYF.

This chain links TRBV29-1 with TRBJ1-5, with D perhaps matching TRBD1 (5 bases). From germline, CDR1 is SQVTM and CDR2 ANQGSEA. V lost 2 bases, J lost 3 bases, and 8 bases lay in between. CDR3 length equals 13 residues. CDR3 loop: CSVEQGPNQPQHF. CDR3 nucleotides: TGCAGCGTTGAACAGGGCCCCAATCAGCCCCAGCATTTT.

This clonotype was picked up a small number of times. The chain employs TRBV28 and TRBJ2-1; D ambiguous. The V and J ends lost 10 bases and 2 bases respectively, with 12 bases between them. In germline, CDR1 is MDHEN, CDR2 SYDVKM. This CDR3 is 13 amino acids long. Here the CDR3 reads CAIAQLPYNEQFF. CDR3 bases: TGTGCCATAGCACAACTCCCCTACAATGAGCAGTTCTTC.

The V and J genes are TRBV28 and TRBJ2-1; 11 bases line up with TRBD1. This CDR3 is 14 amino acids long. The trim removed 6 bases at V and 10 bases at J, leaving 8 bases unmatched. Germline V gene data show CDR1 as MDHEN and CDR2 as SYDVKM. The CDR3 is CASRQDRGRVEQFF. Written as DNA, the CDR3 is TGTGCCAGCAGACAGGACAGGGGGCGCGTGGAGCAGTTCTTC.

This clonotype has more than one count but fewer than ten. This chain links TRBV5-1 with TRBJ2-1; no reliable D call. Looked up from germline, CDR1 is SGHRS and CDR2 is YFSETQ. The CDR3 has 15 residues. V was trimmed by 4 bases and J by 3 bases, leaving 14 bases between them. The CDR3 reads CASSHTGQSYNEQFF. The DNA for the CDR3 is TGCGCCAGCAGCCACACCGGCCAGAGCTACAATGAGCAGTTCTTC. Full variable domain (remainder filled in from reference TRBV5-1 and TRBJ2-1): KAGVTQTPRYLIKTRGQQVTLSCSPISGHRSVSWYQQTPGQGLQFLFEYFSETQRNKGNFPGRFSGRQFSNSRSEMNVSTLELGDSALYLCASSHTGQSYNEQFFGPGTRLTVL.

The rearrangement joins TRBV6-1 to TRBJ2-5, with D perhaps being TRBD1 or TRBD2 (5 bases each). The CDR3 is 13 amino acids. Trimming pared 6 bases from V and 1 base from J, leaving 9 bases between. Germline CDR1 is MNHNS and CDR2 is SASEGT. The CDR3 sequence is CASRGVGQETQYF. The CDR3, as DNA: TGTGCCAGCAGGGGGGTCGGCCAAGAGACCCAGTACTTC.

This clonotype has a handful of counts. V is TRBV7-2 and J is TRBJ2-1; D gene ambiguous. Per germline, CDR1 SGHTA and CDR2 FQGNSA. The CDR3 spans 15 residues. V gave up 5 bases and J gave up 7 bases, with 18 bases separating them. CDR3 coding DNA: TGTGCCAGCAGCCCCGAGAGGATTAGAGAAAATGAGCAGTTCTTC. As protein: CASSPERIRENEQFF.

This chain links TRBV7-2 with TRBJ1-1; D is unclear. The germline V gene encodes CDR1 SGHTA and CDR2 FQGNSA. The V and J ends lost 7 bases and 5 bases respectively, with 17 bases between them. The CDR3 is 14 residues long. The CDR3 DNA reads TGTGCCAGCAAAACATGGGCCATCGGTACTGAAGCTTTCTTT. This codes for CASKTWAIGTEAFF. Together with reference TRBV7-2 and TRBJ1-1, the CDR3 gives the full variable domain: GAGVSQSPSNKVTEKGKDVELRCDPISGHTALYWYRQSLGQGLEFLIYFQGNSAPDKSGLPSDRFSAERTGGSVSTLTIQRTQQEDSAVYLCASKTWAIGTEAFFGQGTRLTVV.

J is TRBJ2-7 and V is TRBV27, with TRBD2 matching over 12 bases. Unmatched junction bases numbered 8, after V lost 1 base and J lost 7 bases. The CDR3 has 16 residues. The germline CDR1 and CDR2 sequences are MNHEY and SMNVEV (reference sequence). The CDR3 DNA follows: TGTGCCAGCAGTTTATGGCTAGCGGGAGGGCCCAGGGAGCAGTACTTC. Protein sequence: CASSLWLAGGPREQYF.

Written as DNA, the CDR3 is TGTGCCAGCAGGGGAGGCCTGAACAATGAGCAGTTCTTC. Encoded protein: CASRGGLNNEQFF. J is TRBJ2-1 and V is TRBV14; D is possibly TRBD2 (6 bases). V lost 6 bases to trimming and J lost 5 bases, with 11 bases between them. The CDR3 spans 13 residues. Germline CDR1 reads SGHDN; CDR2 reads FVKESK. Combining the CDR3 with reference TRBV14 and TRBJ2-1 gives the whole variable domain EAGVTQFPSHSVIEKGQTVTLRCDPISGHDNLYWYRRVMGKEIKFLLHFVKESKQDESGMPNNRFLAERTGGTYSTLKVQPAELEDSGVYFCASRGGLNNEQFFGPGTRLTVL.

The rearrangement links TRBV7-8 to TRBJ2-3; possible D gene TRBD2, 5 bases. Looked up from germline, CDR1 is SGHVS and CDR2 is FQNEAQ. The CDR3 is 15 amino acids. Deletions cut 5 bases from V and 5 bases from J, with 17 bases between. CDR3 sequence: CASSAVDLREDTQYF. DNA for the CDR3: TGTGCCAGCAGCGCCGTCGACCTACGGGAAGATACGCAGTATTTT. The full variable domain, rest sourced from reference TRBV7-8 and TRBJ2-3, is GAGVSQSPRYKVAKRGQDVALRCDPISGHVSLFWYQQALGQGPEFLTYFQNEAQLDKSGLPSDRFFAERPEGSVSTLKIQRTQQEDSAVYLCASSAVDLREDTQYFGPGTRLTVL.

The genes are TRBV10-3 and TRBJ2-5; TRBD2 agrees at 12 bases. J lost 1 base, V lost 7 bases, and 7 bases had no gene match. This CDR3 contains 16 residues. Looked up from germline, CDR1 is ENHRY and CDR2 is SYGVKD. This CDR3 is CAITAGLAGFQETQYF. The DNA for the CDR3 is TGTGCCATCACCGCTGGACTAGCGGGATTCCAAGAGACCCAGTACTTC.

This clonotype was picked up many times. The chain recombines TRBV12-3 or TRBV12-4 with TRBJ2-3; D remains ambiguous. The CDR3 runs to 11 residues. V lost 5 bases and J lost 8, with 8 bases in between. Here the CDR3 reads CASSPVGTQYF. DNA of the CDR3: TGTGCCAGCAGTCCCGTTGGTACGCAGTATTTT.

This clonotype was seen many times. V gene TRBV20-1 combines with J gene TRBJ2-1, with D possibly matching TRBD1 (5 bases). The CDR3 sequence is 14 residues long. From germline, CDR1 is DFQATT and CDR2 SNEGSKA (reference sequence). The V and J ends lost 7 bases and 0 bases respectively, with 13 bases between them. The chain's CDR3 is CSVSRQISYNEQFF. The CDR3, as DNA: TGCAGTGTTTCCCGACAGATCTCCTACAATGAGCAGTTCTTC.